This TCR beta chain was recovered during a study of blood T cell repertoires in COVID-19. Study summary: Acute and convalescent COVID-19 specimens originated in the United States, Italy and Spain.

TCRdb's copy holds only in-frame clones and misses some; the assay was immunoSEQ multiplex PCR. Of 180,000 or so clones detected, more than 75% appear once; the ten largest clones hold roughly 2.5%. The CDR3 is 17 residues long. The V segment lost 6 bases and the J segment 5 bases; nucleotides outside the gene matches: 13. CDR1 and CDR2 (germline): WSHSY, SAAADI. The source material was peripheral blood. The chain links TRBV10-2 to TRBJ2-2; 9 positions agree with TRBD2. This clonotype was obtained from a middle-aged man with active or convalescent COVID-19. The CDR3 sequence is CASSLYSGGGGTGELFF. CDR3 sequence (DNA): TGCGCCAGCAGCCTTTATAGCGGGGGCGGTGGTACCGGGGAGCTGTTTTTT.